This T cell receptor beta chain comes out of a study of CD8 T cells in ankylosing spondylitis. V was cut by 0 bases and J by 4 bases, with 12 bases left in between. CDR3 length equals 15 residues. The germline gives CDR1 SGHNT, CDR2 YYREEE (reference sequence). This clonotype was observed many times. Antigen unknown. Whole-study results and caveats: Ankylosing spondylitis blood seemed to carry a telltale TCR beta motif made of seven or eight highly homologous variants.

TCRdb reanalysed the 5' RACE reads using MiXCR and keeps one entry per CDR3 protein. Of some 330,000 distinct CDR3 sequences listed, around 7.6% are singletons. The TCR was taken from a male donor with ankylosing spondylitis. The sample was blood, either unsorted or a sorted T cell fraction (not recorded which). V is TRBV5-4 and J is TRBJ2-3; D perhaps matches TRBD2 (6 bases). DNA of the CDR3: TGTGCCAGCAGCTTGGCGGGAGTGGTGGCAGATACGCAGTATTTT. Amino acids: CASSLAGVVADTQYF.